This T cell receptor (beta chain) was retrieved from a study of PD-1 blockade in classical Hodgkin lymphoma. Time point reported: cycle 4 day 1 (C4D1), after more than five weeks of nivolumab. Each of the patients experienced relapse following autologous stem cell transplantation, and their brentuximab vedotin exposure differed. Study-level results: Some patients began nivolumab under 1 year after ASCT. These patients were excluded from later analyses.

This clone has just one count. The antigen is unknown. TCRdb keeps only in-frame clones here, not all; method: immunoSEQ multiplex PCR. The repertoire consists of 30,000 or so clones, with over 75% occurring once and the leading ten covering 15% to 20%. The V and J ends lost 5 bases and 4 bases respectively, with 8 bases between them. Germline V gives CDR1 PRHDT, CDR2 FYEKMQ (reference sequence). The CDR3 consists of 12 residues. The chain uses TRBV13 and TRBJ1-2; D remains unclear. Sequences were derived from peripheral blood mononuclear cells (PBMCs), sampled before the fourth cycle of nivolumab. The receptor comes from a human donor with classical Hodgkin lymphoma. This CDR3 is CASSGRLYGYTF. The DNA of the CDR3 is TGTGCCAGCAGCGGCAGGCTCTATGGCTACACCTTC.